This T cell receptor (beta chain) was retrieved from a study of shared clonotypes between healthy human individuals. Donors comprised healthy HIV-negative adults lacking recent acute infections or vaccinations. For every subset, genomic DNA was evenly distributed across several immunoSEQ plates. Only in-frame clones appear in the TCRdb table, and some are missing; sequencing was by immunoSEQ multiplex PCR. Of fewer than 1.4 million clones in the sample, around 78% were seen once. This clone was observed a few times. The CDR3 is 14 amino acids. The germline CDR1 and CDR2 sequences are MNHEY and SVGAGI. Trimming removed 2 bases from V and 4 bases from J, with 11 bases in between.

The chain employs TRBV6-5 and TRBJ1-2; D uncertain. Sequencing used memory CD4+ T cells from PBMCs. The subset: CD45RA-negative fraction. The TCR sequence derives from a man between 18 and 35 years old in good health. Some clones in this sample may be carry-over from other donors' samples. CDR3 nucleotides: TGTGCCAGCAGTTACGAAGGGAGGGCCTATGGCTACACCTTC. This codes for CASSYEGRAYGYTF.